This T cell receptor beta chain was found in a study of cytomegalovirus exposure and HLA in healthy donors (dated by TCRdb to about 2017). Concerning the study at large: An earlier analysis of several hundred of the donors reported 250 to 350 Gb of sequence data and approximately 110 million unique TCR beta sequences from around 200 million T cells. An early release covering 550 to 650 HLA-typed donors comprised 250 to 350 gigabases of sequencing data and around 80 million unique TCR sequences. Of the 350 to 450 genotyped donors, about 80% fell in the genetic ancestry cluster associated with self-reported Caucasian donors. The study was designed to test whether signatures of past pathogen exposure could be identified by cataloging public T cell receptors. The study profiled the T cell repertoires of more than 500 subjects by immunosequencing and related them to cytomegalovirus serostatus. Along with the approximately 650-subject first cohort, a separate validation cohort of over a hundred different subjects was used. To predict cytomegalovirus infection status, the study brought together high-throughput TCR immunosequencing, statistical association of individual TCRs with disease status, and machine learning. To study patterns of TCR occurrence, a later analysis re-analyzed previously published TCR beta repertoires from 550 to 800 donors and added high-resolution HLA genotyping. In the later analysis, no new phenotypic data were used to find candidate immune exposures; instead, reliance was placed on TCR beta sequences and their occurrence across donors. To decide whether each TCR beta V gene segment behaved as functional or pseudogenic, an earlier analysis of 587 of the donors relied on high-throughput TCR beta sequencing. Alongside the repertoire data, information on donor age, sex, ethnicity and CMV serostatus was compiled. In a later genetic analysis, genome-wide SNP genotypes for 398 of the 666 donors were used, and that subset was treated as a discovery cohort. Every repertoire in the discovery cohort had been generated on one and the same sequencing platform. Class I and class II HLA loci were covered by the typing at four-digit resolution. The number of typed donors differed by locus: roughly 629-640 for A, B, C, DRB1 and DQB1; some 500 for DQA1; roughly 600 for DPA1; and around 490 for DPB1. About five DR-DQ haplotypes were treated as single units for association and clustering because of strong linkage in the cohort. Among 300 to 450 genotyped donors of the cohort, an average of approximately 250,000 unique TCR beta nucleotide sequences were sequenced per donor, around 20% of them non-productive.

The library was prepared using the immunoSEQ multiplex PCR assay. A mixture of 60 forward primers for TCR Vbeta segments and 13 reverse primers for TCR Jbeta segments was used in the multiplex PCR. The CDR3 region of rearranged TCR beta genes was amplified from genomic DNA with a multiplex PCR assay. On the Illumina HiSeq System, the amplified TCR beta libraries were sequenced as 87-base-pair reads. In the paper's pipeline: In a later analysis, some 80 million unique TCR beta chains were counted across the roughly 670 repertoires, and approximately 9.9 million of these chains were shared by at least two donors. Raw reads were error-corrected and collapsed into unique sequences by a nearest-neighbor algorithm in which closely related sequences were merged to remove PCR and sequencing errors. CDR3 sequences were aligned to IMGT reference sequences to assign V, D and J gene segments. For a sequence to be retained, a match of at least six nucleotides to both a V gene segment and a J gene segment was required. Rearrangements were classified as productive when the CDR3 lacked stop codons and remained in frame with V and J, and all other rearrangements were classified as non-productive. Following IMGT convention, CDR3 was defined as the stretch from the second conserved V-encoded cysteine to the conserved J-encoded phenylalanine. The earlier analysis of about 610 of the donors excluded any sequence lacking an unambiguous match to a single V gene segment. In an earlier analysis of roughly 500 of the donors, V segments were called functional above 56.7% productive rearrangements and were called segregating when the between-donor standard deviation exceeded 5%. A statistical classification framework was built to diagnose cytomegalovirus status from the catalog of TCR beta chain sequences. A later analysis assigned V and J genes by comparing TCR nucleotide sequences with IMGT/GENE-DB human TR gene sequences. The TCRdist pipeline was used in a later analysis to assign CDR3 sequences and most-parsimonious VDJ recombination scenarios. In a later analysis, each TCR beta chain was defined by its CDR3 amino acid sequence together with its V-gene family, and reads without a unique V-gene family were excluded. As a way to deal with suspected cross-contamination and a sequencing artifact, a later analysis dropped roughly 620 nucleotide sequences that were highly shared and had low generation probability. A later analysis calculated a clonal expansion index for each public chain from normalized within-repertoire ranks of inferred template counts. A later analysis computed generation probabilities with a VDJ recombination model fitted to out-of-frame rearrangements, and checked the results against IGoR. In a later analysis, hypergeometric tests were used to score TCR-TCR, TCR-HLA and TCR-CMV co-occurrence, with a repertoire-size bias correction applied to TCR pairs. A later analysis estimated false discovery rates by permuting HLA or CMV assignments 20 times. In a later analysis, co-occurring TCRs were grouped using DBSCAN, with TCRdist sequence similarity added in when clustering inside HLA-allele-positive subsets. For co-occurrence clustering, repertoires with fewer than 30,000 or more than 120,000 public chains were excluded, along with five or six repertoires with anomalous nucleotide sharing. TCRdb limited this immuneACCESS table to in-frame rearrangements with V and J called. A share of clones is missing; checked studies link under half to unresolved V genes, and the rest is unexplained. V and J calls and clone size follow that table, whereas D and trimming were derived from the DNA. Counted in this sample were about 100,000 clones; around 77% of them appeared once. The top ten clonotypes cover around 9.6% of the sample.

On the study overall, not on this receptor specifically: The study gave a list of some 150 TCR beta chains associated with cytomegalovirus. Several of the top co-occurrence clusters appeared to be linked to parvovirus B19, influenza, CMV and Epstein-Barr virus, according to a later analysis. In both the original and validation cohorts, the classifier was reported to diagnose cytomegalovirus status with high specificity and sensitivity. In a later genetic analysis, a missense DCLRE1C variant was associated with V-gene and J-gene trimming of TCR beta chains, and the association was replicated in an independent cohort. The presence/absence analyses assumed that sequencing depth was roughly uniform across donors, and that assumption may not be true. The only immune exposure information available for the cohort was CMV serostatus. In vitro tests confirmed that a few of the cytomegalovirus-associated TCR beta chains recognize cytomegalovirus antigens. Because HLA typing was missing for some donors at each locus, association tests included only the typed subset. According to a later analysis, most CMV-associated TCR beta chains appeared to be HLA-restricted, and the HLA associations seemed to be driven largely by CMV exposure. In a later analysis, TCR association rates were found to vary across HLA loci, with the most associated TCRs seen for DRB1 alleles and the fewest for HLA-C alleles. This cohort had only TCR beta chains sequenced, and the lack of alpha or paired-chain data limited which features could be detected. In an earlier analysis of 587 of the donors, most TCR beta V segments appeared in productive rearrangements about 87% or about 30% of the time, broadly matching IMGT annotations. The authors suggested that the approach could potentially be extended to other disease states and immunological phenotypes. In a later analysis, over 15,000 TCR beta sequences were associated with specific HLA alleles at a false discovery rate of 0.05. A further reported finding was that TCR beta sequences accurately predicted the HLA-A and HLA-B alleles for most subjects in the first cohort. Strong co-occurrence of HLA alleles, especially DR and DQ, made assigning TCR associations to individual alleles difficult. Some IMGT-functional V segments, including TRBV6-2 and TRBV6-3, could not be distinguished by the 87-base-pair reads and were therefore excluded. Linkage disequilibrium might explain the correlated functional status among segregating V segments, but an unknown experimental factor could not be excluded. Most TCR sequences were seen in very few donors, while some public TCRs were found in many individuals. A later analysis found that HLA-associated TCR beta chains were more clonally expanded and had lower generation probabilities than equally common non-associated chains. Compared with the roughly 710-donor mean, donors in an Asian-associated ancestry cluster had fewer N-insertions in productive TCRs, according to a later genetic analysis. A group of highly shared sequence variants was considered likely to be a technical artifact of the sequencing pipeline. Because counts were too low, around 18 rarely observed V segments, including chromosome 9 orphons, were left out of the earlier analysis of 587 of the donors.

The CDR3 sequence holds 15 residues, the cysteine and phenylalanine included. Solely the CDR3 DNA is kept, with 45 bases framed from the first base. The germline V gene specifies MDHEN as CDR1 and SYDVKM as CDR2. Deletion took 2 bases off V and 3 bases off J, with a span of 11 bases between the germline ends. Details on this clone: This receptor's antigen is unknown. No base quality information exists; no much larger clone differs at one position.

In total, just over 650 healthy bone marrow donors made up the cohort. Cohort members were all nominally healthy when sampled, although unrecorded immune exposures were likely present. The donor was CMV seropositive and belonged to the group of 250 to 300 seropositive cohort members. Every donor gave a peripheral blood sample, and the peripheral blood mononuclear cells from that sample were used for TCR beta sequencing. The Qiagen DNeasy Blood Extraction Kit was used to extract genomic DNA from the blood cell samples. The chain joins TRBV28 to TRBJ2-4; TRBD2 is perhaps the D gene, given 6 matching bases. The sequence came from a male donor in good health and CMV-seropositive. Sequencing was performed on PBMCs. The CDR3 here reads CASSLAGGVKNIQYF. The DNA reads as follows: TGTGCCAGCAGTTTAGCCGGAGGGGTCAAAAACATTCAGTACTTC.